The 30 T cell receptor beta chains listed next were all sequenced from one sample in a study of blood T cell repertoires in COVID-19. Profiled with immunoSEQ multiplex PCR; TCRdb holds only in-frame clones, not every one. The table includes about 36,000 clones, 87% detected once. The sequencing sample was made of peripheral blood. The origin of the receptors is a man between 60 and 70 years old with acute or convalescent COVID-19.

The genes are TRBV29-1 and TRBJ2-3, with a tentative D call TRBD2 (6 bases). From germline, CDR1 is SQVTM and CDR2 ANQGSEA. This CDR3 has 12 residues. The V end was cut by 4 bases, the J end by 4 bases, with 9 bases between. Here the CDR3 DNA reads TGCAGCGTTGGCTGGAGGGCAGATACGCAGTATTTT. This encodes CSVGWRADTQYF.

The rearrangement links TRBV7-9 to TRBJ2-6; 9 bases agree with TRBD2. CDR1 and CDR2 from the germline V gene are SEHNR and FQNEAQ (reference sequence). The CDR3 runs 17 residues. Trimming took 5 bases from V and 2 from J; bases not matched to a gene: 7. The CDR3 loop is CASSMTSGDPGANVLTF. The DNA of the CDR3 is TGTGCCAGCAGCATGACTAGCGGAGACCCTGGGGCCAACGTCCTGACTTTC. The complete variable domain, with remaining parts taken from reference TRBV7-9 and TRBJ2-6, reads DTGVSQNPRHKITKRGQNVTFRCDPISEHNRLYWYRQTLGQGPEFLTYFQNEAQLEKSRLLSDRFSAERPKGSFSTLEIQRTEQGDSAMYLCASSMTSGDPGANVLTFGAGSRLTVL.

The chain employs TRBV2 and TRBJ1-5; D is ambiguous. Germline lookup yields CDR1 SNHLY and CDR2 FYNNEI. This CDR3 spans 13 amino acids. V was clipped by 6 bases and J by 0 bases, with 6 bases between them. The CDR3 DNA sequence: TGTGCCAGCAGAACAGATAGCAATCAGCCCCAGCATTTT. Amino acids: CASRTDSNQPQHF. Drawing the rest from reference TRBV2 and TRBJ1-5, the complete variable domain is EPEVTQTPSHQVTQMGQEVILRCVPISNHLYFYWYRQILGQKVEFLVSFYNNEISEKSEIFDDQFSVERPDGSNFTLKIRSTKLEDSAMYFCASRTDSNQPQHFGDGTRLSIL.

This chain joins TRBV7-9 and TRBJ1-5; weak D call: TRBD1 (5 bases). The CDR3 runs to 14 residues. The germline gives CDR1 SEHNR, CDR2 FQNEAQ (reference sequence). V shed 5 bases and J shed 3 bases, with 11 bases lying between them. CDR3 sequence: CASSPDSYNQPQHF. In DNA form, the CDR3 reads TGTGCCAGCAGCCCCGACAGCTACAATCAGCCCCAGCATTTT.

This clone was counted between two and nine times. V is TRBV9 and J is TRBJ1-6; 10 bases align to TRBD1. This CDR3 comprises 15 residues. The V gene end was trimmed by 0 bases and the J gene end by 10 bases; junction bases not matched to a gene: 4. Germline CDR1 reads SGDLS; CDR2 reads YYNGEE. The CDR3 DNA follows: TGTGCCAGCAGCGTAGGACAGGGGGCGAAGTCACCCCTCCACTTT. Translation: CASSVGQGAKSPLHF.

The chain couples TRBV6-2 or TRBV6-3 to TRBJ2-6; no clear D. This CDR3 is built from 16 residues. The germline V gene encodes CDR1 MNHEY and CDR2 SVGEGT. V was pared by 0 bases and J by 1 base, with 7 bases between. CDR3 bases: TGTGCCAGCAGTTACTCCCTAAAATCTGGGGCCAACGTCCTGACTTTC. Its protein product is CASSYSLKSGANVLTF.

The CDR3 sequence: CASSLWTGGIYGYTF. The CDR3 DNA sequence: TGTGCCAGCAGCCTTTGGACAGGGGGCATCTATGGCTACACCTTC. The rearrangement joins TRBV3-1 (or the pseudogene TRBV3-2) to TRBJ1-2; 11 bases are shared with TRBD1. The CDR3 contains 15 residues. Germline V gene data show CDR1 as LGHDT and CDR2 as YNNKEL (reference sequence). V was clipped by 4 bases and J by 4 bases; unmatched bases: 5.

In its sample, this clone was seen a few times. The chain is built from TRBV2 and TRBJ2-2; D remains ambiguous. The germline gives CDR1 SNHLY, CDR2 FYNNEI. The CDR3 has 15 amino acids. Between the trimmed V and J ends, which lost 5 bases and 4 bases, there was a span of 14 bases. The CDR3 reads CASSQLRESTGELFF. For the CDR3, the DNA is TGTGCCAGCAGTCAACTTAGAGAAAGCACCGGGGAGCTGTTTTTT.

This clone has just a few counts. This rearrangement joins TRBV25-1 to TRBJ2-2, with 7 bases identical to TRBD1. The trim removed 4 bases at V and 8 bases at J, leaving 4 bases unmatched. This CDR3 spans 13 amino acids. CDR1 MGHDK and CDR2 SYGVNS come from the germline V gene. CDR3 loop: CASSGQGGGELFF. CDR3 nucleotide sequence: TGTGCCAGCAGTGGACAGGGCGGAGGGGAGCTGTTTTTT.

CDR3 region: CASSLYGGGGYTF. DNA for the CDR3: TGTGCCAGCAGTTTATATGGAGGCGGGGGCTACACCTTC. V and J are TRBV27 and TRBJ1-2; D ambiguous. Germline V gene lookup returns CDR1 MNHEY and CDR2 SMNVEV (reference sequence). Trimming shortened V by 1 base and J by 8 bases, and 11 bases separated the two germline ends. CDR3 size: 13 residues.

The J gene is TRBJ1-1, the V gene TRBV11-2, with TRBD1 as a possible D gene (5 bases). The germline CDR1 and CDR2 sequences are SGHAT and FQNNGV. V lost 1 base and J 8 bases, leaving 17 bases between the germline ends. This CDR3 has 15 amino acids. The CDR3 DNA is TGTGCCAGCAGCTTAGGTCCTAGACAGCTGGGCGAAGCTTTCTTT. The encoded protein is CASSLGPRQLGEAFF.

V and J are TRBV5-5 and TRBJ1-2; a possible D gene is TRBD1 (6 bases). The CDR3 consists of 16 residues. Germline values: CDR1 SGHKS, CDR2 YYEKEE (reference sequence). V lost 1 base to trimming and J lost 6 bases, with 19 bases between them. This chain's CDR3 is CASSLNHPPTGNGYTF. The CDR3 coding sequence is TGTGCCAGCAGCTTGAACCACCCGCCAACAGGGAATGGCTACACCTTC.

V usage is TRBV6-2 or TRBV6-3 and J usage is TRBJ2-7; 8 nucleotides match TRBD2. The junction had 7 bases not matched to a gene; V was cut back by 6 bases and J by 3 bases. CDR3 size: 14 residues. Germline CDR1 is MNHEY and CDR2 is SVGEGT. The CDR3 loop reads CASSEREIHYEQYV. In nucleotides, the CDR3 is TGTGCCAGCAGCGAGCGGGAGATACACTACGAGCAGTACGTC.

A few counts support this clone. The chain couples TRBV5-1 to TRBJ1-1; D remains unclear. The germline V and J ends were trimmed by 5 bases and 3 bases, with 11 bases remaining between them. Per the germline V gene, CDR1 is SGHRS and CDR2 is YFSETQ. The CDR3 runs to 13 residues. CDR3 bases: TGCGCCAGCAGTTATGATCGGGACACTGAAGCTTTCTTT. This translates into CASSYDRDTEAFF. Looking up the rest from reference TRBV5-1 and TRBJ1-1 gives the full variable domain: KAGVTQTPRYLIKTRGQQVTLSCSPISGHRSVSWYQQTPGQGLQFLFEYFSETQRNKGNFPGRFSGRQFSNSRSEMNVSTLELGDSALYLCASSYDRDTEAFFGQGTRLTVV.

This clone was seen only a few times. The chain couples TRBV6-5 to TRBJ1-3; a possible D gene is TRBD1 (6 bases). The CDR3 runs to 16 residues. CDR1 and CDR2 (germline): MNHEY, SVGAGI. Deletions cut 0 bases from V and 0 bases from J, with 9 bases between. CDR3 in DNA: TGTGCCAGCAGTTACTCGGGGGCGAGCTCTGGAAACACCATATATTTT. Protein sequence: CASSYSGASSGNTIYF.

The CDR3: CASSARGAGNSPLHF. The CDR3 bases are TGTGCCAGCAGTGCACGGGGCGCGGGGAATTCACCCCTCCACTTT. V and J are TRBV2 and TRBJ1-6; possible D gene TRBD1, 5 bases. CDR3 length: 15 residues. V was shortened by 4 bases and J by 7 bases, with 14 bases between the two germline ends. CDR1 and CDR2 (germline): SNHLY, FYNNEI.

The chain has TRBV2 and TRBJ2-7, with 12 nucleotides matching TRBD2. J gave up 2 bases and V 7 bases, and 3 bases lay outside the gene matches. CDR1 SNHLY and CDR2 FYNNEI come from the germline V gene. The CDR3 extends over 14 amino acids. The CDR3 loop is CASNRLAGAYEQYF. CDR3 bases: TGTGCCAGCAATCGACTAGCGGGGGCCTACGAGCAGTACTTC.

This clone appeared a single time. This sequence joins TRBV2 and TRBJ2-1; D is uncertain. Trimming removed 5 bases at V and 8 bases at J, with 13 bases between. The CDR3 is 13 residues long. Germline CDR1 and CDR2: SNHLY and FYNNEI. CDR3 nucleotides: TGTGCCAGCAGTTCCATGGGCCTCGATGAGCAGTTCTTC. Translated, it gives CASSSMGLDEQFF.

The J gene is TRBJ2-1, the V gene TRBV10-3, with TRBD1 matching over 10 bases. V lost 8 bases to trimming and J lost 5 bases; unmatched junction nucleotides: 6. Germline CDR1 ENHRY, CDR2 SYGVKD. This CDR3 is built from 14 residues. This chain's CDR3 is CAILRDRGHNEQFF. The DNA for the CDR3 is TGTGCCATCCTTCGGGACAGGGGACACAATGAGCAGTTCTTC.

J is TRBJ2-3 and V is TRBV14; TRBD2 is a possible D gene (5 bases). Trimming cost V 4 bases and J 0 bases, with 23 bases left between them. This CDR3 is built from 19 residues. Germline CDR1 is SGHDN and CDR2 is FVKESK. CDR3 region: CASSRRSYERIYSTDTQYF. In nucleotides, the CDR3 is TGTGCCAGCAGCCGGAGGTCCTATGAGCGAATATACAGCACAGATACGCAGTATTTT. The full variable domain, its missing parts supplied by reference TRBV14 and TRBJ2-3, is EAGVTQFPSHSVIEKGQTVTLRCDPISGHDNLYWYRRVMGKEIKFLLHFVKESKQDESGMPNNRFLAERTGGTYSTLKVQPAELEDSGVYFCASSRRSYERIYSTDTQYFGPGTRLTVL.

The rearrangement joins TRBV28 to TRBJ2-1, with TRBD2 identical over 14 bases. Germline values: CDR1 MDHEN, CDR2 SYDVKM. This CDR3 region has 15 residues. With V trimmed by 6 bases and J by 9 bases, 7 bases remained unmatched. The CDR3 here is CASRGTSGSMGEQFF. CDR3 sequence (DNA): TGTGCCAGCAGAGGGACTAGCGGGAGCATGGGTGAGCAGTTCTTC.

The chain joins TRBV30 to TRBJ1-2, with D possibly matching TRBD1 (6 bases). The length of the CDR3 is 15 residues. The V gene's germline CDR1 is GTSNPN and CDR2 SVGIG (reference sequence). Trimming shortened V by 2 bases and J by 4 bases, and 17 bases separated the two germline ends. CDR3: CAWSQNRASGYGYTF. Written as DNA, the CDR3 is TGTGCCTGGAGTCAAAACAGGGCCAGTGGCTATGGCTACACCTTC.

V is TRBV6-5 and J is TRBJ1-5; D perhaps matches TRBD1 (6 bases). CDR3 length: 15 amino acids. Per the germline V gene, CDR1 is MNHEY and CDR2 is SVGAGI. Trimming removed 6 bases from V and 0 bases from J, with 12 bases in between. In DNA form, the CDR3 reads TGTGCCAGCAGAAATACAGGGACTAGCAATCAGCCCCAGCATTTT. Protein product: CASRNTGTSNQPQHF.

This CDR3 reads CASSLGSGSEQYF. The DNA for the CDR3 is TGTGCCAGCAGTTTGGGTAGCGGGAGCGAGCAGTACTTC. This chain links TRBV28 with TRBJ2-7; TRBD2 aligns across 9 bases. The J segment lost 6 bases and the V segment lost 3 bases, leaving 3 bases of the junction unmatched. Germline CDR1 and CDR2: MDHEN and SYDVKM. The CDR3 is made up of 13 amino acids.

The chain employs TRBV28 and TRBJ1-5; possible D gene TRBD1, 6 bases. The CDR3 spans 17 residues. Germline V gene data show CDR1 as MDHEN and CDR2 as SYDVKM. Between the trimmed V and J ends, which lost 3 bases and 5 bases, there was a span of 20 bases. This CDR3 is CASSFVQGAWDHQPQHF. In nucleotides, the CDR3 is TGTGCCAGCAGTTTCGTACAGGGAGCCTGGGATCATCAGCCCCAGCATTTT.

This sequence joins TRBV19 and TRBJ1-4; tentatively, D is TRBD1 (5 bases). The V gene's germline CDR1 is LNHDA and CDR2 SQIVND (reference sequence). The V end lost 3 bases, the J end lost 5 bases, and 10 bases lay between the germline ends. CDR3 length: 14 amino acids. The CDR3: CASSIRGRNEKLFF. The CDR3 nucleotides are TGTGCCAGTAGTATTCGGGGGAGGAATGAAAAACTGTTTTTT.

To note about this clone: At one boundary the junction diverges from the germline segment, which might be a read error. CDR3 DNA sequence: TGTGCTAGCACATTAAGGCCGGGACTAGCGGTAGAGACCCAGTACTTC. As protein: CASTLRPGLAVETQYF. This rearrangement joins TRBV7-7 to TRBJ2-5; 11 positions agree with TRBD2. The CDR3 is 16 residues long. Germline CDR1 is SSHAT and CDR2 is FNYEAQ (reference sequence).

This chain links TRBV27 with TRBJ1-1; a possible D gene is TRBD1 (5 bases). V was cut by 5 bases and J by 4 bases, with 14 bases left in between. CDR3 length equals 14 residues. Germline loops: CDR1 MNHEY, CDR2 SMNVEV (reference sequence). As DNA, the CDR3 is TGTGCCAGCAGTCGCGGGACGGGTATCACTGAAGCTTTCTTT. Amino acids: CASSRGTGITEAFF.

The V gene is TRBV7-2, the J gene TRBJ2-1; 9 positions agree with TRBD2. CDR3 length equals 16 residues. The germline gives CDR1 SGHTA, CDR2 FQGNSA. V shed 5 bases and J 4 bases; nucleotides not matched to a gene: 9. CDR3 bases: TGTGCCAGCAGCCCCGGGGGAAGCGGGAGGTACAATGAGCAGTTCTTC. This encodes CASSPGGSGRYNEQFF. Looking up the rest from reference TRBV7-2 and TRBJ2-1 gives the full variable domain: GAGVSQSPSNKVTEKGKDVELRCDPISGHTALYWYRQSLGQGLEFLIYFQGNSAPDKSGLPSDRFSAERTGGSVSTLTIQRTQQEDSAVYLCASSPGGSGRYNEQFFGPGTRLTVL.

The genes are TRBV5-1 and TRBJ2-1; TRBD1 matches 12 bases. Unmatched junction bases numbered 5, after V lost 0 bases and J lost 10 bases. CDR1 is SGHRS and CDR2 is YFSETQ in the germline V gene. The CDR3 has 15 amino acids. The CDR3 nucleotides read TGCGCCAGCAGCTTGGCGGGACAGGGGGCGGGAGAGCAGTTCTTC. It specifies CASSLAGQGAGEQFF. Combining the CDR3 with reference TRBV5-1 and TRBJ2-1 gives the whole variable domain KAGVTQTPRYLIKTRGQQVTLSCSPISGHRSVSWYQQTPGQGLQFLFEYFSETQRNKGNFPGRFSGRQFSNSRSEMNVSTLELGDSALYLCASSLAGQGAGEQFFGPGTRLTVL.